This T cell receptor beta chain derives from a study of early T cells in non-severe SARS-CoV-2 infection. The wider study: Sequencing input comprised bulk RNA from unsorted whole blood; chain pairing was not available.

In germline, CDR1 is MNHEY, CDR2 SMNVEV (reference sequence). The CDR3 has 13 residues. V was trimmed by 0 bases and J by 4 bases, leaving 6 bases between them. Study observations and caveats: Private and CD4 specificities were missed by VDJdb matching, which favored anti-spike CD8 responses.

This clonotype was seen a handful of times. The target antigen is unknown. Separate cDNA molecules each had unique molecular identifiers attached to them. MiXCR was run by TCRdb on the 5' RACE reads, yielding one entry per CDR3 protein. The table lists around 80,000 distinct CDR3 sequences, about 10% of them singletons, with 7% to 9% in the top ten. V is TRBV27 and J is TRBJ2-5; D possibly matches TRBD1 or TRBD2 (5 bases each). This sequence was found in an adult who was a healthcare worker with PCR-confirmed SARS-CoV-2 infection or an uninfected control (not recorded which). The sample in question was whole blood, obtained at baseline. In nucleotides, the CDR3 is TGTGCCAGCAGTTTATCGAGGGGAGAGACCCAGTACTTC. Translating gives CASSLSRGETQYF.